The clone carrying this T cell receptor beta chain was seen only once. Its antigen is not known. The repertoire was sequenced with immunoSEQ multiplex PCR; TCRdb's copy has only in-frame clones and lacks some. The sample has 150,000 to 200,000 clones, 92% seen once. V lost 4 bases, J lost 2 bases, and 13 bases lay in between. This CDR3 contains 14 residues. Germline V gives CDR1 SGHRS, CDR2 YFSETQ. These data come from a study of T cell responses to AZD1222 COVID-19 vaccine. General study findings and limits: Within unmutated variant regions lay the reported targets of nearly half of spike-specific TCRs. Repertoires were obtained only post-peak T cell response. The study found Spike-specific TCR breadth and depth rose after two AZD1222 doses. The donor cohort was predominantly white British with a female majority, and clonal diversity may have been underestimated.

This chain uses TRBV5-1 with TRBJ2-7; D remains ambiguous. The source was peripheral blood, collected 28 days after the second AZD1222 dose. This clonotype was obtained from an adult who received the AZD1222 COVID-19 vaccine. CDR3 in DNA: TGCGCCAGCAGCGAGGACCCAAATACCTACGAGCAGTACTTC. Translated, it gives CASSEDPNTYEQYF.